The source of this T cell receptor (beta chain) is a study of cytomegalovirus exposure and HLA in healthy donors. The PCR employed 60 Vbeta primers together with 13 Jbeta primers. Data came from immunoSEQ multiplex PCR; TCRdb stores just in-frame clones and leaves some out. The sample shows under 200,000 clones, about 70% of them seen only once. The CDR3 runs to 13 residues. The trim removed 11 bases at V and 7 bases at J, leaving 10 bases unmatched. Germline V CDR1 and CDR2: MDHEN, SYDVKM. The origin of this receptor is a woman between 40 and 55 years old in good health and CMV-seropositive. The V gene is TRBV28, the J gene TRBJ2-7; TRBD2 aligns across 11 bases. The source material was PBMCs. In nucleotides, the CDR3 is TGTGCCTTCGGGGGACTAGCGGACCGGGAGCAGTACTTC. Translated: CAFGGLADREQYF.